The next 26 T cell receptor beta chains were all read from a single sample in a study of cytomegalovirus exposure and HLA in healthy donors. Using immunoSEQ multiplex PCR, the repertoire was profiled, and TCRdb retains in-frame clones only, with some absent. The sample shows 90,000 to 150,000 clones, approximately 87% of them seen only once. The sample was PBMCs. The receptors here all came from a woman between 18 and 29 years old in good health and CMV-seropositive.

The chain combines TRBV9 with TRBJ2-1; 9 bases are shared with TRBD2. CDR3 size: 15 residues. CDR1 is SGDLS, CDR2 YYNGEE, per germline. V was clipped by 1 base and J by 8 bases; unmatched bases: 7. This chain's CDR3 is CASSVSGGGGYEQFF. For the CDR3, the DNA is TGTGCCAGCAGCGTATCGGGCGGGGGGGGATATGAGCAGTTCTTC. The full variable domain, completed using reference TRBV9 and TRBJ2-1, is DSGVTQTPKHLITATGQRVTLRCSPRSGDLSVYWYQQSLDQGLQFLIQYYNGEERAKGNILERFSAQQFPDLHSELNLSSLELGDSALYFCASSVSGGGGYEQFFGPGTRLTVL.

V gene TRBV28 combines with J gene TRBJ1-1; maybe TRBD1 (6 bases). Deletions cut 5 bases from V and 6 bases from J, with 10 bases between. Germline values: CDR1 MDHEN, CDR2 SYDVKM. The length of the CDR3 is 12 residues. This CDR3 is CASSPTGSEAFF. CDR3 nucleotides: TGTGCCAGCAGTCCTACAGGGTCTGAAGCTTTCTTT.

This clone was seen just once. The rearrangement links TRBV19 to TRBJ1-2; a possible D gene is TRBD1 (6 bases). The V end was cut by 5 bases, the J end by 2 bases, with 9 bases between. Germline CDR1 is LNHDA and CDR2 is SQIVND (reference sequence). This CDR3 has 13 amino acids. The CDR3 region is CASSLQGNYGYTF. CDR3 DNA: TGTGCCAGTAGTTTACAGGGAAACTATGGCTACACCTTC.

The chain uses TRBV13 and TRBJ2-7, with TRBD1 matching 9 bases. V gave up 4 bases and J gave up 4 bases; unmatched junction bases: 5. The CDR3 is made up of 14 amino acids. Looked up from germline, CDR1 is PRHDT and CDR2 is FYEKMQ (reference sequence). CDR3 nucleotides: TGTGCCAGCAGCTCCCGGGACAGGGTATACGAGCAGTACTTC. Amino acids: CASSSRDRVYEQYF.

The chain carries TRBV2 and TRBJ1-6; 8 bases line up with TRBD1. CDR3 length equals 15 residues. V was clipped by 3 bases and J by 9 bases; unmatched bases: 7. Germline-derived CDR1 and CDR2 are SNHLY and FYNNEI. DNA of the CDR3: TGTGCCAGCAGTGAGTCCGGCAGGGGGCTTTCACCCCTCCACTTT. Amino acid sequence: CASSESGRGLSPLHF.

In its sample, this clone was seen once. The chain has TRBV10-3 and TRBJ2-3; 9 positions agree with TRBD2. The CDR3 loop spans 15 amino acids. Germline CDR1 is ENHRY and CDR2 is SYGVKD. J lost 5 bases, V lost 6 bases, and 9 bases had no gene match. This CDR3 is CAISPGLAVVDTQYF. The CDR3 coding sequence is TGTGCCATCAGCCCGGGACTAGCAGTAGTAGATACGCAGTATTTT.

The V call is TRBV15, the J call TRBJ1-1; 7 bases are a match to TRBD1. This CDR3 contains 14 residues. The junction had 9 bases not matched to a gene; V was cut back by 5 bases and J by 6 bases. Germline V gives CDR1 LNHNV, CDR2 YYDKDF (reference sequence). The chain's CDR3 is CATSGDSPVAEAFF. The CDR3 DNA sequence: TGTGCCACCAGCGGGGACAGTCCGGTCGCTGAAGCTTTCTTT. Using reference TRBV15 and TRBJ1-1 for the parts outside the CDR3, the full variable domain is DAMVIQNPRYQVTQFGKPVTLSCSQTLNHNVMYWYQQKSSQAPKLLFHYYDKDFNNEADTPDNFQSRRPNTSFCFLDIRSPGLGDTAMYLCATSGDSPVAEAFFGQGTRLTVV.

The chain combines TRBV19 with TRBJ1-1; TRBD1 matches 7 bases. Trimming removed 4 bases from V and 6 bases from J; junction bases left unmatched: 2. CDR1 and CDR2 from the germline V gene are LNHDA and SQIVND (reference sequence). The CDR3 runs to 12 residues. In DNA, the CDR3 is TGTGCCAGTAGTAACACAGGGGCTGAAGCTTTCTTT. Its protein is CASSNTGAEAFF.

V and J are TRBV6-5 and TRBJ2-5; 9 bases map to TRBD2. Germline assignment: CDR1 MNHEY and CDR2 SVGAGI. Trimming took 6 bases from V and 2 from J; bases not matched to a gene: 7. CDR3 length equals 15 residues. In DNA form, the CDR3 reads TGTGCCAGCAGGTATCTAGCGGGGAGACAAGAGACCCAGTACTTC. It codes for CASRYLAGRQETQYF.

This chain uses TRBV7-9 with TRBJ1-1; D unclear. V was trimmed by 5 bases and J by 10 bases, leaving 14 bases between them. The CDR3 has 12 residues. Germline loops: CDR1 SEHNR, CDR2 FQNEAQ (reference sequence). In DNA, the CDR3 is TGTGCCAGCAGCCCCACGGAGGGTGGAGCTTTCTTT. This sequence encodes CASSPTEGGAFF.

V and J are TRBV19 and TRBJ1-2; D possibly corresponds to TRBD1 (5 bases). The length of the CDR3 is 15 residues. In germline, CDR1 is LNHDA, CDR2 SQIVND (reference sequence). The ends were cut back, 1 base at V and 8 bases at J, with 17 bases in the middle. The CDR3 is CASSIGTYSSYGYTF. The CDR3 DNA is TGTGCCAGTAGTATAGGGACATACTCTTCGTACGGCTACACCTTC. The full variable domain, rest sourced from reference TRBV19 and TRBJ1-2, is DGGITQSPKYLFRKEGQNVTLSCEQNLNHDAMYWYRQDPGQGLRLIYYSQIVNDFQKGDIAEGYSVSREKKESFPLTVTSAQKNPTAFYLCASSIGTYSSYGYTFGSGTRLTVV.

The chain combines TRBV5-4 with TRBJ2-1; 12 bases are a match to TRBD2. The junction had 7 bases not matched to a gene; V was cut back by 4 bases and J by 5 bases. Germline CDR1 SGHNT, CDR2 YYREEE (reference sequence). The CDR3 has 16 amino acids. CDR3 sequence: CASSQDGLAGNNEQFF. CDR3 nucleotides: TGTGCCAGCAGCCAGGACGGACTAGCGGGGAACAATGAGCAGTTCTTC.

The V and J genes are TRBV30 and TRBJ1-2; unclear D gene. Deletions cut 3 bases from V and 4 bases from J, with 9 bases between. The CDR3 loop spans 12 amino acids. Germline CDR1 is GTSNPN and CDR2 is SVGIG (reference sequence). The CDR3 DNA is TGTGCCTGGAGGTTACAACCCTATGGCTACACCTTC. This translates into CAWRLQPYGYTF.

The J gene is TRBJ2-1, the V gene TRBV9, with 7 bases that match TRBD2. The ends lost 3 bases at V and 2 bases at J; junction bases unmatched: 5. The CDR3 spans 15 residues. Germline CDR1 reads SGDLS; CDR2 reads YYNGEE. The CDR3 coding sequence is TGTGCCAGCAGCGAGGGAGGGGATACCTACAATGAGCAGTTCTTC. Amino acids: CASSEGGDTYNEQFF.

This chain joins TRBV7-3 and TRBJ1-1; D may be TRBD1 (5 bases). V dropped 6 bases and J dropped 4 bases, with 18 bases sitting between them. Germline CDR1 reads SGHTA; CDR2 reads FQGTGA. There are 15 residues in the CDR3. CDR3 nucleotide sequence: TGTGCCAGCAGTCTAACGGGGGGAGTTGGCACTGAAGCTTTCTTT. This codes for CASSLTGGVGTEAFF.

This clone was counted once. V gene TRBV7-9 combines with J gene TRBJ2-1; 12 nucleotides align to TRBD2. The CDR3 is 15 residues long. With V trimmed by 6 bases and J by 2 bases, 2 bases remained unmatched. Germline V lookup: CDR1 SEHNR, CDR2 FQNEAQ (reference sequence). As DNA, the CDR3 is TGTGCCAGCAGACGGACTAGCGGGACCTACAATGAGCAGTTCTTC. Translated: CASRRTSGTYNEQFF. The whole variable domain, filled in from reference TRBV7-9 and TRBJ2-1, reads DTGVSQNPRHKITKRGQNVTFRCDPISEHNRLYWYRQTLGQGPEFLTYFQNEAQLEKSRLLSDRFSAERPKGSFSTLEIQRTEQGDSAMYLCASRRTSGTYNEQFFGPGTRLTVL.

Points on this clone: Its ends do not fully match the called genes, so a read error is possible. The CDR3 DNA reads as TGTGCCAGCAGCTTTGGGCTAGGGGACATCTTT. This sequence encodes CASSFGLGDIF. V and J are TRBV7-9 and TRBJ1-1, with D possibly being TRBD1 (6 bases). The CDR3 totals 11 residues. Per the germline V gene, CDR1 is SEHNR and CDR2 is FQNEAQ (reference sequence).

This rearrangement joins TRBV9 to TRBJ2-3, with 10 nucleotides matching TRBD2. Germline assignment: CDR1 SGDLS and CDR2 YYNGEE. Trimming at V came to 4 bases and at J to 2 bases, leaving 4 bases not matched to a gene. The CDR3 sequence is 15 residues long. The CDR3 DNA sequence: TGTGCCAGCAGCCTCAGCGGGGGGGACACAGATACGCAGTATTTT. Protein sequence: CASSLSGGDTDTQYF.

As DNA, the CDR3 is TGTGCCAGCAGCTCGGGACTAGCGGGAAACAATGAGCAGTTCTTC. Encoded protein: CASSSGLAGNNEQFF. V is TRBV7-9 and J is TRBJ2-1; 13 positions match TRBD2. Germline-derived CDR1 and CDR2 are SEHNR and FQNEAQ (reference sequence). V shed 4 bases, J shed 5 bases, and the junction held 2 bases outside the gene matches. CDR3 size: 15 residues.

The chain carries TRBV6-1 and TRBJ2-1; D unclear. The CDR3 contains 16 residues. Trimming took off 4 bases at V and 0 bases at J, with 13 bases between the two ends. CDR1 and CDR2 (germline): MNHNS, SASEGT. This chain's CDR3 is CASSGAPFSSYNEQFF. CDR3 coding DNA: TGTGCCAGCAGTGGGGCTCCGTTTAGCTCCTACAATGAGCAGTTCTTC.

The chain's CDR3 is CASSLGGGADYGYTF. The DNA of the CDR3 is TGTGCCAGCAGCTTAGGCGGAGGGGCGGACTATGGCTACACCTTC. The chain joins TRBV7-9 to TRBJ1-2, with a weak D call TRBD1 (5 bases). The ends were cut back, 1 base at V and 3 bases at J, with 12 bases in the middle. This CDR3 has 15 amino acids. Germline V gene lookup returns CDR1 SEHNR and CDR2 FQNEAQ (reference sequence).

The chain uses TRBV4-1 and TRBJ2-7; perhaps TRBD1 as D (5 bases). V was cut by 5 bases and J by 1 base, with 15 bases left in between. Germline values: CDR1 MGHRA, CDR2 YSYEKL. The CDR3 runs 15 residues. Written as DNA, the CDR3 is TGCGCCAGCAGCGAAGCACAGGATCCATCCTACGAGCAGTACTTC. Encoded protein: CASSEAQDPSYEQYF.

This clone appeared a single time. Other DNA sequences in the sample encode the same CDR3. The rearrangement uses TRBV28 and TRBJ2-5; 12 bases map to TRBD2. The germline gives CDR1 MDHEN, CDR2 SYDVKM. V lost 3 bases and J lost 2; bases outside the gene matches: 1. The CDR3 consists of 15 residues. The chain's CDR3 is CASSLTSGGQETQYF. CDR3 DNA sequence: TGTGCCAGCAGTTTGACTAGCGGGGGTCAAGAGACCCAGTACTTC.

The genes are TRBV4-1 and TRBJ2-1; 10 bases align to TRBD2. This CDR3 has 18 amino acids. Trimming took 2 bases from V and 8 from J; bases not matched to a gene: 15. Germline loops: CDR1 MGHRA, CDR2 YSYEKL. The CDR3 here is CASSQPLLNSGRRHEQFF. DNA for the CDR3: TGCGCCAGCAGCCAACCTCTTTTAAATAGCGGGAGGAGACATGAGCAGTTCTTC.

The J gene is TRBJ1-1, the V gene TRBV11-1, with D possibly matching TRBD1 (6 bases). The germline V gene encodes CDR1 SGHAT and CDR2 FQDESV (reference sequence). With 3 bases removed from V and 10 bases from J, the gap between germline ends came to 18 bases. This CDR3 region has 14 residues. CDR3 DNA: TGTGCCAGCAGCTTGAAGACAGGAGGTAGGGTAGCTTTCTTT. This encodes CASSLKTGGRVAFF.

The chain is built from TRBV11-2 and TRBJ2-1; 14 bases agree with TRBD2. Germline CDR1 SGHAT, CDR2 FQNNGV. With V trimmed by 1 base and J by 15 bases, 5 bases remained unmatched. The CDR3 spans 14 residues. CDR3 in DNA: TGTGCCAGCAGCTTAGCGACTAGCGGGGGGGTGCGGTTCTTC. As protein: CASSLATSGGVRFF.